These T cell receptor beta chains were read from a single sample in a study of human T cells and chemical hapten exposure. One entry per CDR3 protein, called by TCRdb with MiXCR from the RACE reads. Seen here are fewer than 150,000 distinct CDR3 sequences, approximately 13% observed once, and the top ten hold approximately 3%. This sample comprised whole blood, obtained in connection with sensitization to the hapten diphenylcyclopropenone (DPC). The receptors here all came from a woman aged 18-29 years with alopecia areata. Some clones in this sample may be carry-over from other donors' samples. CDR3s include the opening cysteine and the closing phenylalanine or tryptophan. A D gene is named only where the DNA matches it firmly. Some rows have no size entry. The others give once, few or many, or a class for an expanded clone.

J: TRBJ2-2
D: -
size: few
V: TRBV6-2/TRBV6-3
CDR3: CASSYLGTGELFF
DNA: TGTGCCAGCAGTTACCTGGGCACCGGGGAGCTGTTTTTT

J: TRBJ1-5
D: -
size: many
V: TRBV2
CDR3: CASSGAQGHGNQPQHF
DNA: TGTGCCAGCAGTGGAGCACAGGGACATGGCAATCAGCCCCAGCATTTT

J: TRBJ2-1
D: -
size: few
V: TRBV11-2
CDR3: CASSLIDNEQFF
DNA: TGTGCCAGCAGTTTGATCGACAATGAGCAGTTCTTC

J: TRBJ2-5
D: -
size: -
V: TRBV5-4
CDR3: CASATGSRQETQYF
DNA: TGTGCCAGCGCTACCGGGAGCCGGCAAGAGACCCAGTACTTC

J: TRBJ1-3
D: -
size: few
V: TRBV19
CDR3: CASSGRVISGNTIYF
DNA: TGTGCCAGTAGTGGCAGGGTGATCTCTGGAAACACCATATATTTT

J: TRBJ1-1
D: TRBD1
size: many
V: TRBV7-8
CDR3: CASSLARQGLGAFF
DNA: TGTGCCAGCAGCTTAGCGAGACAGGGTTTAGGAGCTTTCTTT

J: TRBJ2-5
D: -
size: -
V: TRBV28
CDR3: CASSLRGETQYF
DNA: TGTGCCAGCAGTTTACGGGGGGAGACCCAGTACTTC

J: TRBJ2-1
D: -
size: few
V: TRBV5-4
CDR3: CASSSADSITIYNEQFF
DNA: TGTGCCAGCAGCTCGGCAGACTCGATTACGATCTACAATGAGCAGTTCTTC

J: TRBJ1-2
D: TRBD1
size: many
V: TRBV29-1
CDR3: CSAPDRGSYGYTF
DNA: TGCAGCGCCCCGGACAGGGGGAGTTATGGCTACACCTTC

J: TRBJ2-5
D: TRBD2
size: many
V: TRBV2
CDR3: CASAPSRSSGVSIPETQYF
DNA: TGTGCCAGCGCCCCCTCGAGATCTAGCGGGGTTTCGATCCCAGAGACCCAGTACTTC

J: TRBJ1-1
D: -
size: many
V: TRBV11-2
CDR3: CASSPDSVRAFF
DNA: TGTGCCAGCAGCCCCGACAGCGTACGAGCTTTCTTT

J: TRBJ1-1
D: TRBD1
size: -
V: TRBV27
CDR3: CASRGDREYTEAFF
DNA: TGTGCCAGCAGGGGGGACAGGGAATACACTGAAGCTTTCTTT

J: TRBJ1-5
D: -
size: few
V: TRBV15
CDR3: CATSRVRTTGSNQPQHF
DNA: TGTGCCACCAGCAGGGTTAGAACAACAGGGAGCAATCAGCCCCAGCATTTT

J: TRBJ2-3
D: TRBD2
size: few
V: TRBV4-2
CDR3: CASSQDEGLAGGHPSTDTQYF
DNA: TGTGCCAGCAGCCAAGATGAGGGACTAGCGGGGGGTCATCCTAGCACAGATACGCAGTATTTT

J: TRBJ2-7
D: -
size: -
V: TRBV11-2
CDR3: CASSLTIQQYF
DNA: TGTGCCAGCAGCTTGACAATACAGCAGTACTTC

J: TRBJ1-5
D: -
size: -
V: TRBV6-2/TRBV6-3
CDR3: CASSYGRPSNQPQHF
DNA: TGTGCCAGCAGTTACGGCCGGCCGAGCAATCAGCCCCAGCATTTT

J: TRBJ1-4
D: TRBD1
size: many
V: TRBV12-3/TRBV12-4
CDR3: CASSGGQGNEKLFF
DNA: TGTGCCAGCAGTGGCGGACAGGGGAATGAAAAACTGTTTTTT

J: TRBJ1-1
D: TRBD1
size: many
V: TRBV3-1
CDR3: CASSQGRSPGQGRRNTEAFF
DNA: TGTGCCAGCAGCCAAGGACGTTCCCCGGGACAGGGGCGCCGGAATACTGAAGCTTTCTTT

J: TRBJ1-2
D: -
size: many
V: TRBV7-9
CDR3: CASSIPYDAPRYGYTF
DNA: TGTGCCAGCAGCATTCCCTATGACGCCCCGAGGTATGGCTACACCTTC

J: TRBJ1-5
D: TRBD1
size: -
V: TRBV19
CDR3: CASNTMTGLGQPQHF
DNA: TGTGCCAGTAATACGATGACAGGGTTGGGTCAGCCCCAGCATTTT

J: TRBJ1-1
D: TRBD1
size: -
V: TRBV18
CDR3: CASSLRGGQSEAFF
DNA: TGTGCCAGCTCACTCAGGGGGGGGCAGAGTGAAGCTTTCTTT

J: TRBJ1-2
D: TRBD1
size: few
V: TRBV6-1
CDR3: CASSPGQGALLGNYGYTF
DNA: TGTGCCAGCAGTCCGGGACAGGGTGCCCTATTAGGAAACTATGGCTACACCTTC

J: TRBJ2-7
D: -
size: few
V: TRBV7-2
CDR3: CASSLETGRFQYF
DNA: TGTGCCAGCAGCTTAGAAACAGGGAGGTTCCAGTACTTC

J: TRBJ1-1
D: -
size: few
V: TRBV18
CDR3: CASTAGGGAEAFF
DNA: TGTGCCAGCACTGCCGGGGGAGGGGCTGAAGCTTTCTTT

J: TRBJ1-6
D: -
size: -
V: TRBV7-8
CDR3: CASTLGASGTPLHF
DNA: TGTGCCAGCACTTTAGGGGCCTCGGGTACACCCCTCCACTTT

J: TRBJ2-4
D: -
size: -
V: TRBV5-5
CDR3: CASSLIPLSAKVAKNIQYF
DNA: TGTGCCAGCAGCTTGATCCCCCTCAGTGCCAAAGTAGCCAAAAACATTCAGTACTTC

J: TRBJ2-3
D: -
size: many
V: TRBV28
CDR3: CASSFTDTQYF
DNA: TGTGCCAGCAGCTTCACAGATACGCAGTATTTT

J: TRBJ1-5
D: TRBD1
size: -
V: TRBV6-2/TRBV6-3
CDR3: CASTLDRGSNQPQHF
DNA: TGTGCCAGCACCCTTGACAGGGGGAGCAATCAGCCCCAGCATTTT

J: TRBJ2-7
D: TRBD1
size: few
V: TRBV5-3
CDR3: CARWTHNGQVPPSYEQYF
DNA: TGTGCCAGATGGACGCACAACGGACAGGTGCCTCCCTCCTACGAGCAGTACTTC

J: TRBJ2-1
D: TRBD1
size: -
V: TRBV7-6
CDR3: CASSGMKLGQIYNEQFF
DNA: TGTGCCAGCAGCGGAATGAAGTTGGGACAGATTTACAATGAGCAGTTCTTC

J: TRBJ2-7
D: -
size: many
V: TRBV7-9
CDR3: CASSPSQGTHYEQYF
DNA: TGTGCCAGCAGCCCCTCCCAGGGGACCCACTACGAGCAGTACTTC

J: TRBJ2-7
D: -
size: -
V: TRBV20-1
CDR3: CSARPRVYEQYF
DNA: TGCAGTGCCAGACCGAGGGTTTACGAGCAGTACTTC

J: TRBJ2-3
D: -
size: -
V: TRBV29-1
CDR3: CSVEDRNIPTDTQYF
DNA: TGCAGCGTTGAAGATCGTAACATCCCCACAGATACGCAGTATTTT

J: TRBJ2-7
D: -
size: many
V: TRBV5-1
CDR3: CASSPGAYEQYF
DNA: TGCGCCAGCAGCCCAGGGGCCTACGAGCAGTACTTC

J: TRBJ1-4
D: -
size: few
V: TRBV12-3/TRBV12-4
CDR3: CASSLAVTATNEKLFF
DNA: TGTGCCAGCAGTTTAGCAGTGACCGCAACTAATGAAAAACTGTTTTTT

J: TRBJ2-3
D: -
size: many
V: TRBV7-9
CDR3: CASSLAQYTDTQYF
DNA: TGTGCCAGCAGCCTTGCGCAGTACACAGATACGCAGTATTTT

J: TRBJ2-2
D: -
size: few
V: TRBV27
CDR3: CASRGPGTGELFF
DNA: TGTGCCAGCAGGGGGCCGGGGACCGGGGAGCTGTTTTTT

J: TRBJ2-1
D: TRBD2
size: few
V: TRBV7-8
CDR3: CASSPPTSGDNEQFF
DNA: TGTGCCAGCAGCCCCCCGACTAGCGGGGACAATGAGCAGTTCTTC

J: TRBJ2-1
D: TRBD1
size: few
V: TRBV9
CDR3: CASSASRTDRGALSYNEQFF
DNA: TGTGCCAGCAGCGCTAGTAGAACCGACAGGGGGGCGTTGTCCTACAATGAGCAGTTCTTC

J: TRBJ2-2
D: -
size: many
V: TRBV12-3/TRBV12-4
CDR3: CASISNRVTGELFF
DNA: TGTGCCAGCATCTCAAACAGGGTCACCGGGGAGCTGTTTTTT

J: TRBJ1-2
D: -
size: -
V: TRBV6-2/TRBV6-3
CDR3: CASSNKNYGYTF
DNA: TGTGCCTCCAGCAACAAAAACTATGGCTACACCTTC

J: TRBJ1-5
D: -
size: -
V: TRBV28
CDR3: CASKGSNQPQHF
DNA: TGTGCCAGCAAAGGCAGCAATCAGCCCCAGCATTTT

J: TRBJ1-1
D: -
size: -
V: TRBV7-8
CDR3: CASSSPWGLEALF
DNA: TGTGCCAGCAGCTCCCCTTGGGGTCTTGAAGCTCTCTTT

J: TRBJ2-7
D: -
size: few
V: TRBV4-2
CDR3: CASSQGQIYEQYF
DNA: TGTGCCAGCAGCCAAGGGCAGATCTACGAGCAGTACTTC

J: TRBJ2-3
D: TRBD2
size: -
V: TRBV7-2
CDR3: CASSTTLAGVTDTQYF
DNA: TGTGCCAGCAGCACCACTCTAGCGGGGGTTACAGATACGCAGTATTTT

J: TRBJ2-6
D: -
size: -
V: TRBV7-8
CDR3: CASSLAGAGVPSGANVLTF
DNA: TGTGCCAGCAGCTTAGCGGGGGCAGGGGTCCCGTCTGGGGCCAACGTCCTGACTTTC

J: TRBJ2-1
D: TRBD2
size: -
V: TRBV7-9
CDR3: CASSPRDRLADSYNEQFF
DNA: TGTGCCAGCAGCCCGCGGGACCGACTAGCGGACTCCTACAATGAGCAGTTCTTC

J: TRBJ2-1
D: TRBD2
size: -
V: TRBV29-1
CDR3: CSVEGLGLAGREQFF
DNA: TGCAGCGTTGAGGGCCTTGGACTAGCAGGCCGGGAGCAGTTCTTC

J: TRBJ2-7
D: TRBD1
size: few
V: TRBV6-2/TRBV6-3
CDR3: CASSPTGTLPYEQYF
DNA: TGTGCCAGCAGCCCGACAGGGACCCTCCCCTACGAGCAGTACTTC

J: TRBJ2-7
D: TRBD1
size: many
V: TRBV10-3
CDR3: CAIRSRGQRDEQYF
DNA: TGTGCCATCCGAAGCAGGGGGCAAAGGGACGAGCAGTACTTC

J: TRBJ2-3
D: TRBD1
size: -
V: TRBV6-6
CDR3: CASSESTPGQGADTQYF
DNA: TGTGCCAGCAGTGAAAGCACACCGGGACAGGGGGCAGATACGCAGTATTTT

J: TRBJ2-1
D: -
size: many
V: TRBV7-6
CDR3: CASSSVTGGNEQFF
DNA: TGTGCCAGCAGCTCCGTGACAGGCGGCAATGAGCAGTTCTTC

J: TRBJ2-4
D: TRBD2
size: -
V: TRBV4-1
CDR3: CASSLARGGRAKNIQYF
DNA: TGCGCCAGCAGCCTCGCTCGCGGGGGACGGGCCAAAAACATTCAGTACTTC

J: TRBJ1-2
D: -
size: few
V: TRBV20-1
CDR3: CSARGWEGYTF
DNA: TGCAGTGCTAGGGGTTGGGAGGGCTACACCTTC

J: TRBJ1-2
D: -
size: -
V: TRBV27
CDR3: CASSFDRSYGYTF
DNA: TGTGCCAGCAGTTTCGACAGGTCCTATGGCTACACCTTC

J: TRBJ1-1
D: -
size: many
V: TRBV7-9
CDR3: CASRPPGRATEAFF
DNA: TGTGCCAGCAGACCTCCAGGGAGGGCCACTGAAGCTTTCTTT

J: TRBJ2-7
D: -
size: -
V: TRBV18
CDR3: CAMDGGGEQYF
DNA: TGTGCCATGGATGGGGGAGGCGAGCAGTACTTC

J: TRBJ2-7
D: TRBD1
size: -
V: TRBV7-9
CDR3: CASSSDRGRSSYEQYF
DNA: TGTGCCAGCAGCTCAGACAGGGGAAGAAGCTCCTACGAGCAGTACTTC

J: TRBJ1-5
D: -
size: few
V: TRBV15
CDR3: CATATSNQPQHF
DNA: TGTGCCACCGCTACAAGCAATCAGCCCCAGCATTTT

J: TRBJ2-3
D: -
size: few
V: TRBV29-1
CDR3: CSVAHYTDTQYF
DNA: TGCAGCGTTGCGCATTACACAGATACGCAGTATTTT